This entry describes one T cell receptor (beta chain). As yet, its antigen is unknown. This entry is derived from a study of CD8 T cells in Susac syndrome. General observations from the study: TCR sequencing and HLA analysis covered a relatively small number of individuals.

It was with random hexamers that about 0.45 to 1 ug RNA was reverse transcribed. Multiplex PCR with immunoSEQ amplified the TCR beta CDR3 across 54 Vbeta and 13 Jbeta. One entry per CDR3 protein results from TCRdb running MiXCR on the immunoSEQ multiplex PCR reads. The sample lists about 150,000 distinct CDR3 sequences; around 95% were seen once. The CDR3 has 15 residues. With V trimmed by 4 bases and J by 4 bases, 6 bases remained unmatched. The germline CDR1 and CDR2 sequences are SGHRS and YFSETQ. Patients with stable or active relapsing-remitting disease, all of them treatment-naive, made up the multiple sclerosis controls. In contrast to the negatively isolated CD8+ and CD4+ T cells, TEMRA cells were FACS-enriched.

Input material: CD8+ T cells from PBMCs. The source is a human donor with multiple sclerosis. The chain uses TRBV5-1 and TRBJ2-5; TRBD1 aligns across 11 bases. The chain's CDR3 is CASSQGQGAGETQYF. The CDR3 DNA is TGCGCCAGCAGCCAAGGACAGGGGGCGGGAGAGACCCAGTACTTC. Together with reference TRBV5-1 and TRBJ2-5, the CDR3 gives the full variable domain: KAGVTQTPRYLIKTRGQQVTLSCSPISGHRSVSWYQQTPGQGLQFLFEYFSETQRNKGNFPGRFSGRQFSNSRSEMNVSTLELGDSALYLCASSQGQGAGETQYFGPGTRLLVL.